The clone carrying this T cell receptor beta chain has more than one count but fewer than ten. What it binds is not known. The data were obtained in a study of T cells after yellow fever vaccination. Per germline, CDR1 DFQATT and CDR2 SNEGSKA (reference sequence). The CDR3 spans 15 residues. V lost 0 bases to trimming and J lost 2 bases; unmatched junction nucleotides: 5. Study outcomes and limitations: The study noted that FACS-sorted repertoires could contain abundant clonotypes contaminating from the bulk population. The secondary T-cell response peaked on day 5, not day 15, but was weaker. Re-detected after boosting: most primary clones, about 96% of CD4 and 88% of CD8.

TCRdb ran MiXCR on the 5' RACE reads and lists one entry per CDR3 protein. The table includes about 400,000 distinct CDR3 sequences, about 6.2% detected once. The V gene is TRBV20-1, the J gene TRBJ2-7; 9 bases fit TRBD2. The sequence was obtained from a young man who received the YFV17D yellow fever vaccine. The sequenced sample was PBMCs, obtained 5 days after the yellow fever booster vaccination. The CDR3 DNA reads as TGCAGTGCTAGAGAGTCTAGCGGGATAGCCTACGAGCAGTACTTC. As protein: CSARESSGIAYEQYF.